A selection of T cell receptor beta chains follows, all from one sample in a study of Graves' ophthalmopathy and Graves' hyperthyroidism. Each CDR3 protein gets one entry after TCRdb re-called the multiplex PCR reads with MiXCR. The repertoire includes 150,000 or so distinct CDR3 sequences, 39% of them detected once, and around 8.9% sits in the top ten. Source material: peripheral blood. These receptors all stem from a man aged 30 to 39 with Graves' ophthalmopathy. Both conserved end residues are part of each CDR3. A D gene is named only where the DNA matches it firmly. Size values are once, few and many counts, or a class for expanded clones, and some rows have none.

TRBD2	TRBV6-2/TRBV6-3	19	many	TRBJ2-7	TGTGCCAGCAGTTACTCGTCTAGAGGTGCTAGCGGGAGGTCCTACGAGCAGTACTTC	CASSYSSRGASGRSYEQYF
TRBD1	TRBV28	15	many	TRBJ1-3	TGTGCCAGCAGCGTCCAGGGGGCCTTTGGAAACACCATATATTTT	CASSVQGAFGNTIYF
TRBD2	TRBV5-5	16	many	TRBJ2-2	TGTGCCAGCGATGACCCGGGACTAGCGGGAGCCGGGGAGCTGTTTTTT	CASDDPGLAGAGELFF
-	TRBV19	15	many	TRBJ2-5	TGTGCCAGTAGTATGAAAGGGCAGATTTGGGAGACCCAGTACTTC	CASSMKGQIWETQYF
-	TRBV30	14	many	TRBJ1-2	TGTGCCTGGGGTCAGGGTCTTGATAACTACGGCTACACCTTC	CAWGQGLDNYGYTF
-	TRBV28	16	-	TRBJ1-3	TGTGCCAGCAGTTTATCCACCTTCCCGGGGGGAAACACCATATATTTT	CASSLSTFPGGNTIYF
TRBD1	TRBV12-3/TRBV12-4	14	-	TRBJ1-6	TGTGCCAGCAGTAAAGGACAGGGGGCATCACCCCTCCACTTT	CASSKGQGASPLHF
-	TRBV7-2	13	few	TRBJ2-7	TGTGCCAGCAGCTCCCCAGGTCCCTACGAGCAGTACTTC	CASSSPGPYEQYF
-	TRBV7-2	15	-	TRBJ2-5	TGTGCCAGCAGCAATGGTGGGACTCCCCAAGAGACCCAGTACTTC	CASSNGGTPQETQYF
-	TRBV12-3/TRBV12-4	16	few	TRBJ1-3	TGTGCCAGCAGTTTAGATTCATGGAACTCTGGAAACACCATATATTTT	CASSLDSWNSGNTIYF
TRBD1	TRBV28	13	-	TRBJ1-1	TGTGCCAGCAGTTCCCTCACAGGGGCGAGAGCTTTCTTT	CASSSLTGARAFF
TRBD1	TRBV2	15	many	TRBJ2-4	TGTGCCAGCAGCGGGACAGTAGTCGACAAAAACATTCAGTACTTC	CASSGTVVDKNIQYF